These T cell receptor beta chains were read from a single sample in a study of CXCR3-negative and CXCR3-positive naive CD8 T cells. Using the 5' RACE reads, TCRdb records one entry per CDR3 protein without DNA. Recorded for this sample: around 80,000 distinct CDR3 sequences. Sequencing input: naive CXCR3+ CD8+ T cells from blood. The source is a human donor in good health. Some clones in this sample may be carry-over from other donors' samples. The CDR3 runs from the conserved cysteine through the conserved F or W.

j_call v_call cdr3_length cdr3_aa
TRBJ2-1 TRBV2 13 CASWGAVGDEQFF
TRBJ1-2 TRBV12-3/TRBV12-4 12 CASSPGTNGYTF
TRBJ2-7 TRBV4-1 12 CASRGANYEQYF
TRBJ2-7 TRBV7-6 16 CASSLEPVGSSYEQYF
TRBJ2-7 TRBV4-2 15 CASSQSTGTSYEQYF
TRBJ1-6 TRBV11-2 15 CASSLADRVISPLHF
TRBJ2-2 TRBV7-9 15 CASKTGTGTTGELFF
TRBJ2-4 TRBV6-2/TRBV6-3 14 CASSYWGAKNIQYF
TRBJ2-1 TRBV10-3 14 CATLPGPDGNEQFF
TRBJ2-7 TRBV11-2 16 CASSSVTGVTNYEQYF
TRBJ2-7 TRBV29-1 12 CSVEDGSYEQYF
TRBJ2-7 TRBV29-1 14 CSVEVWDRVYEQYF
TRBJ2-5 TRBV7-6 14 CASSLRGPGETQYF
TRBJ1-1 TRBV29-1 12 CSVGTGDTEAFF
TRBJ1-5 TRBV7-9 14 CAAGQGTGNQPQHF
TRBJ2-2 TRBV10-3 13 CAISREGTGELFF
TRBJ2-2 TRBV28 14 CATTSGGFTGELFF
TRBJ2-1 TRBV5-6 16 CASSTQTLLLYNEQFF
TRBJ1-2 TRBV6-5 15 CASSYSGPWSGGYTF
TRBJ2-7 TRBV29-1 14 CSVSLLEKPYEQYF